The 14 T cell receptor beta chains given below trace back to one sample, sequenced in a study of cytomegalovirus exposure and HLA in healthy donors. It was with 60 Vbeta and 13 Jbeta primers that the PCR ran. Clones were sequenced by immunoSEQ multiplex PCR, and TCRdb holds only the in-frame ones, with some missing. The sample has some 95,000 clones, 60% to 85% seen once. Sample: PBMCs. The receptors originated from a woman aged 40 to 50 in good health and CMV-seronegative.

Written as DNA, the CDR3 is TGCAGCGCGACACAGGGTGTGTTACGAGAGACCCAGTACTTC. This translates into CSATQGVLRETQYF. The V gene is TRBV29-1, the J gene TRBJ2-5; TRBD1 might be the D (6 bases). This CDR3 contains 14 residues. V was cut by 7 bases and J by 4 bases, with 19 bases left in between. The V gene's germline CDR1 is SQVTM and CDR2 ANQGSEA.

This CDR3 is CASSPLTGRDTEAFF. DNA of the CDR3: TGTGCCAGCAGTCCTCTGACAGGGCGGGACACTGAAGCTTTCTTT. The rearrangement joins TRBV27 to TRBJ1-1, with TRBD1 identical over 7 bases. The CDR3 loop spans 15 amino acids. Germline V CDR1 and CDR2: MNHEY, SMNVEV (reference sequence). Losses at the gene ends were 5 bases for V and 3 bases for J; bases not matched to a gene: 9.

This sequence joins TRBV19 and TRBJ2-4; 7 nucleotides line up with TRBD1. V was pared by 6 bases and J by 6 bases, with 8 bases of the junction left unmatched. Germline lookup yields CDR1 LNHDA and CDR2 SQIVND (reference sequence). This CDR3 comprises 14 residues. The CDR3 here is CASSQRRDRNIQYF. CDR3 nucleotide sequence: TGTGCCAGTAGCCAACGCCGGGACAGAAACATTCAGTACTTC.

The CDR3 loop is CASSQIEETGGHEKLFF. The DNA of the CDR3 is TGCGCCAGCAGCCAAATTGAGGAGACAGGTGGGCATGAAAAACTGTTTTTT. The rearrangement uses TRBV4-1 and TRBJ1-4, with D possibly matching TRBD1 (6 bases). This CDR3 is 17 amino acids long. Germline V gene sequence: CDR1 MGHRA, CDR2 YSYEKL. V lost 2 bases and J 6 bases, leaving 19 bases between the germline ends.

V is TRBV5-4 and J is TRBJ2-1; 9 positions match TRBD2. V shed 1 base, J shed 7 bases, and the junction held 9 bases outside the gene matches. Germline-derived CDR1 and CDR2 are SGHNT and YYREEE (reference sequence). CDR3 length: 16 residues. The CDR3 nucleotides are TGTGCCAGCAGCTTGCCCCCAGCGGGGGGTACAAATGAGCAGTTCTTC. Encoded protein: CASSLPPAGGTNEQFF.

This chain uses TRBV5-5 with TRBJ2-7, with D possibly being TRBD2 (5 bases). The V end lost 3 bases, the J end lost 7 bases, and 11 bases lay between the germline ends. The CDR3 has 12 residues. In germline, CDR1 is SGHKS, CDR2 YYEKEE (reference sequence). The CDR3 nucleotides read TGTGCCAGCAGCTGGACTGCAACTGAGCAGTACTTC. As protein: CASSWTATEQYF. Combining the CDR3 with reference TRBV5-5 and TRBJ2-7 gives the whole variable domain DAGVTQSPTHLIKTRGQQVTLRCSPISGHKSVSWYQQVLGQGPQFIFQYYEKEERGRGNFPDRFSARQFPNYSSELNVNALLLGDSALYLCASSWTATEQYFGPGTRLTVT.

This chain uses TRBV7-2 with TRBJ2-5; no clear D gene. Germline CDR1 reads SGHTA; CDR2 reads FQGNSA. The V and J ends lost 2 bases and 1 base respectively, with 8 bases between them. This CDR3 spans 14 amino acids. The CDR3 region has the DNA TGTGCCAGCAGCTTACATGGCAGCCAAGAGACCCAGTACTTC. This sequence encodes CASSLHGSQETQYF.

The gene calls are TRBV5-1 and TRBJ1-2; 7 positions match TRBD1. V lost 0 bases to trimming and J lost 5 bases; unmatched junction nucleotides: 4. Germline values: CDR1 SGHRS, CDR2 YFSETQ. The CDR3 totals 14 residues. CDR3 protein: CASSLVPGGYGYTF. The CDR3 DNA sequence: TGCGCCAGCAGCTTGGTGCCAGGGGGGTATGGCTACACCTTC.

This clone showed up just once. The V and J genes are TRBV5-6 and TRBJ2-7; 9 nucleotides agree with TRBD1. The CDR3 is made up of 15 amino acids. Losses at the gene ends were 1 base for V and 3 bases for J; bases not matched to a gene: 5. The germline gives CDR1 SGHDT, CDR2 YYEEEE. The CDR3 DNA reads TGTGCCAGCAGCTTGCTTGGGACAGGGTTCTACGAGCAGTACTTC. Residues: CASSLLGTGFYEQYF.

This clone occurred a few times. This chain uses TRBV29-1 with TRBJ2-2; D is unclear. The CDR3 totals 12 residues. Germline loops: CDR1 SQVTM, CDR2 ANQGSEA. V was trimmed by 6 bases and J by 4 bases, leaving 9 bases between them. The CDR3 protein is CSVEFLTGELFF. Written as DNA, the CDR3 is TGCAGCGTGGAATTTCTCACCGGGGAGCTGTTTTTT.

The rearrangement joins TRBV19 to TRBJ1-5; D is possibly TRBD1 (6 bases). Deletions cut 7 bases from V and 6 bases from J, with 19 bases between. Germline V gene data show CDR1 as LNHDA and CDR2 as SQIVND (reference sequence). The CDR3 runs 15 residues. DNA of the CDR3: TGTGCCAGTACCTTTCCAGGGGTCGGTAGTCAGCCCCAGCATTTT. Translated, it gives CASTFPGVGSQPQHF.

The chain has TRBV4-2 and TRBJ2-1; unclear D gene. The CDR3 totals 15 residues. CDR1 is LGHNA, CDR2 YNFKEQ, per germline. V lost 0 bases and J lost 1, with 7 bases in between. The CDR3 DNA reads as TGTGCCAGCAGCCAAGATCCCCCGTCCTACAATGAGCAGTTCTTC. This sequence encodes CASSQDPPSYNEQFF.

This clone was detected only a few times. The chain recombines TRBV6-5 with TRBJ1-5, with TRBD1 matching over 9 bases. CDR3 length: 15 residues. The junction had 4 bases not matched to a gene; V was cut back by 2 bases and J by 5 bases. The germline V gene has CDR1 MNHEY and CDR2 SVGAGI. In DNA form, the CDR3 reads TGTGCCAGCAGTTACAACAGGGGGCCGGATCAGCCCCAGCATTTT. This sequence encodes CASSYNRGPDQPQHF.

CDR3 amino acids: CASSIGGTGGRYEQYF. The DNA of the CDR3 is TGTGCCAGTAGTATTGGAGGCACAGGGGGTCGCTACGAGCAGTACTTC. The V call is TRBV19, the J call TRBJ2-7; TRBD1 aligns across 8 bases. Germline V gives CDR1 LNHDA, CDR2 SQIVND (reference sequence). Trimming cost V 3 bases and J 3 bases; bases outside gene matches: 10. The CDR3 has 16 residues.